The 26 T cell receptor beta chains reported below all come from one sample, sequenced in a study of T cell repertoires in cytomegalovirus infection. TCRdb used MiXCR to reprocess the reads, holding one entry per CDR3 protein. The sample has 490,000 or so distinct CDR3 sequences, about 11% seen once. The specimen was PBMCs. The receptors come from a human donor in good health (CMV status not recorded). Some clones in this sample may be carry-over from other donors' samples.

In this sample, this clonotype turned up many times. The chain couples TRBV7-9 to TRBJ2-5; possible D gene TRBD1, 5 bases. The V and J ends lost 1 base and 9 bases respectively, with 12 bases between them. This CDR3 region has 13 residues. The germline V gene encodes CDR1 SEHNR and CDR2 FQNEAQ (reference sequence). The CDR3 here is CASSLGAKGAQYF. DNA of the CDR3: TGTGCCAGCAGCTTAGGGGCCAAAGGGGCCCAGTACTTC. The full variable domain, rest sourced from reference TRBV7-9 and TRBJ2-5, is DTGVSQNPRHKITKRGQNVTFRCDPISEHNRLYWYRQTLGQGPEFLTYFQNEAQLEKSRLLSDRFSAERPKGSFSTLEIQRTEQGDSAMYLCASSLGAKGAQYFGPGTRLLVL.

This clonotype was seen at least ten times. This sequence joins TRBV7-2 and TRBJ2-1; no firm D call. V was clipped by 5 bases and J by 8 bases, with 10 bases between them. The germline V gene encodes CDR1 SGHTA and CDR2 FQGNSA. This CDR3 has 12 amino acids. CDR3 nucleotide sequence: TGTGCCAGCAGCCGTAGGGTCGATGAGCAGTTCTTC. Protein sequence: CASSRRVDEQFF.

The chain joins TRBV9 to TRBJ2-2; tentatively, D is TRBD2 (6 bases). This CDR3 region has 16 residues. Germline assignment: CDR1 SGDLS and CDR2 YYNGEE. Trimming pared 0 bases from V and 3 bases from J, leaving 12 bases between. CDR3 coding DNA: TGTGCCAGCAGCGTAGGAGGAGGGTCCCACACCGGGGAGCTGTTTTTT. Residues: CASSVGGGSHTGELFF.

This clonotype was observed many times. The rearrangement joins TRBV30 to TRBJ2-6; D unresolved. V lost 4 bases, J lost 4 bases, and 5 bases lay in between. Germline CDR1 and CDR2: GTSNPN and SVGIG (reference sequence). The CDR3 totals 12 residues. The CDR3 sequence is CAWTEGANVLTF. The DNA of the CDR3 is TGTGCCTGGACGGAGGGGGCCAACGTCCTGACTTTC.

This clonotype was seen ten or more times. The final CDR3 position lacks the conserved phenylalanine or tryptophan, pointing to a likely read error. The DNA is left out, because the CDR3 cannot be placed on it with certainty; the CDR3 is given as TCRdb lists it. The chain is built from TRBV6-6 and TRBJ2-7; TRBD1 was called by the table and not checked on the DNA. The CDR3 length equals 12 residues, ends included. CDR1 and CDR2 (germline): MNHNY, SVGAGI (reference sequence). The CDR3 sequence: CASRLNPGTVFI.

The chain is built from TRBV12-3 or TRBV12-4 and TRBJ2-2; possibly TRBD2 for D (6 bases). The CDR3 is 16 amino acids. The V end lost 10 bases, the J end lost 7 bases, and 25 bases lay between the germline ends. Written as DNA, the CDR3 is TGTGCCACCAATGGAGGGATAGCAGTCATGGGCGGGGAGCTGTTTTTT. Translation: CATNGGIAVMGGELFF.

Comment on this clonotype: Relative to the germline gene, one junction end is altered; a read error may explain this. The rearrangement links TRBV27 to TRBJ2-3, with D hard to call. Germline V CDR1 and CDR2: MNHEY, SMNVEV (reference sequence). This CDR3 has 12 amino acids. The CDR3 sequence: CASSLSGYQEYF. The DNA for the CDR3 is TGTGCCAGCAGTCTATCCGGGTACCAGGAGTATTTT.

This chain joins TRBV20-1 and TRBJ2-5; TRBD2 aligns across 10 bases. The CDR3 length is 16 residues. The germline V gene has CDR1 DFQATT and CDR2 SNEGSKA (reference sequence). The V gene end was trimmed by 0 bases and the J gene end by 2 bases; junction bases not matched to a gene: 6. The CDR3 region has the DNA TGCAGTGCTAGAGATCGGGTACTAGCGGGACAAGAGACCCAGTACTTC. Encoded protein: CSARDRVLAGQETQYF.

This clonotype turned up a few times. The J gene is TRBJ2-1, the V gene TRBV20-1; TRBD2 matches 12 bases. The germline gives CDR1 DFQATT, CDR2 SNEGSKA (reference sequence). The CDR3 contains 15 residues. In nucleotides, the CDR3 is TGCAGCAGGGGGCTAGCGGGAGGGACCTACAATGAGCAGTTCTTC. Its protein product is CSRGLAGGTYNEQFF.

This clonotype has a count of ten or more. The V call is TRBV2, the J call TRBJ2-4; D may match TRBD1 or TRBD2 (5 bases each). CDR1 and CDR2 (germline): SNHLY, FYNNEI. The V end lost 2 bases, the J end lost 0 bases, and 14 bases lay between the germline ends. The CDR3 is made up of 17 amino acids. The DNA for the CDR3 is TGTGCCAGCAGTGAAATTGAGGGGTATCAAGCCAAAAACATTCAGTACTTC. This gives the protein CASSEIEGYQAKNIQYF.

This clonotype was observed many times. The chain combines TRBV12-3 or TRBV12-4 with TRBJ2-1, with 7 bases matching TRBD2. Germline trimming cut 6 bases from V and 7 bases from J; bases unmatched to any gene: 9. This CDR3 region has 14 residues. CDR3: CASSRPPGGNEQFF. The DNA for the CDR3 is TGTGCCAGCAGCAGGCCCCCGGGGGGAAATGAGCAGTTCTTC.

This clonotype was detected only a few times. The CDR3 is CSARVRYEQYF. The DNA of the CDR3 is TGCAGTGCTAGAGTCCGCTACGAGCAGTACTTC. The chain links TRBV20-1 to TRBJ2-7, with D unresolved. Trimming left V 1 base short and J 3 bases short, with 4 bases between. Germline V gives CDR1 DFQATT, CDR2 SNEGSKA (reference sequence). The CDR3 totals 11 residues.

This clonotype appeared many times. This rearrangement joins TRBV28 to TRBJ2-7; either TRBD1 or TRBD2 may supply D (6 bases each). Germline values: CDR1 MDHEN, CDR2 SYDVKM. The CDR3 has 15 amino acids. V shed 3 bases and J shed 0 bases, with 12 bases lying between them. CDR3 in amino acids: CASSLVGGGSYEQYF. The CDR3 DNA reads as TGTGCCAGCAGTTTGGTAGGGGGAGGCTCCTACGAGCAGTACTTC.

This clonotype was seen repeatedly, ten times or more. This CDR3 reads CASSHKGYTGELFF. In DNA form, the CDR3 reads TGTGCCAGCAGCCACAAGGGGTATACCGGGGAGCTGTTTTTT. The gene calls are TRBV28 and TRBJ2-2, with a weak D call TRBD1 (5 bases). There are 14 residues in the CDR3. The V end lost 6 bases, the J end lost 5 bases, and 13 bases lay between the germline ends. Per the germline V gene, CDR1 is MDHEN and CDR2 is SYDVKM.

The table lists this clonotype with many counts. The V and J genes are TRBV7-3 and TRBJ2-7; D is uncertain. Germline loops: CDR1 SGHTA, CDR2 FQGTGA. V was cut by 1 base and J by 5 bases, with 9 bases left in between. The CDR3 extends over 13 amino acids. The CDR3, as DNA: TGTGCCAGCAGCTTAATAGCCTGGGACGAGCAGTACTTC. It yields the protein CASSLIAWDEQYF. The full variable domain, completed using reference TRBV7-3 and TRBJ2-7, is GAGVSQTPSNKVTEKGKYVELRCDPISGHTALYWYRQSLGQGPEFLIYFQGTGAADDSGLPNDRFFAVRPEGSVSTLKIQRTERGDSAVYLCASSLIAWDEQYFGPGTRLTVT.

The chain links TRBV12-3 or TRBV12-4 to TRBJ1-4; TRBD1 might be the D (6 bases). V shed 3 bases and J shed 0 bases, with 14 bases lying between them. This CDR3 region has 17 residues. CDR3 bases: TGTGCCAGCAGTTTGGGGGGGCTACGCACAACTAATGAAAAACTGTTTTTT. Encoded protein: CASSLGGLRTTNEKLFF.

This clonotype was recorded many times. The V and J genes are TRBV7-9 and TRBJ1-6; possible D gene TRBD1, 5 bases. Trimming left V 1 base short and J 7 bases short, with 8 bases between. The CDR3 has 14 residues. The germline V gene has CDR1 SEHNR and CDR2 FQNEAQ (reference sequence). The CDR3 reads CASSLGGENSPLHF. The CDR3 nucleotides are TGTGCCAGCAGCTTAGGAGGGGAGAATTCACCCCTCCACTTT.

This clonotype has a handful of counts. CDR3 protein: CAISESLEGVNEKLFF. CDR3 nucleotides: TGTGCCATCAGTGAGTCGTTGGAGGGGGTTAATGAAAAACTGTTTTTT. J is TRBJ1-4 and V is TRBV10-3, with D maybe TRBD1 (6 bases). Germline V gene sequence: CDR1 ENHRY, CDR2 SYGVKD. Between the trimmed V and J ends, which lost 0 bases and 4 bases, there was a span of 12 bases. The CDR3 spans 16 residues.

This clonotype was counted a few times. The chain couples TRBV7-3 to TRBJ2-3; D uncertain. The CDR3 spans 15 residues. Germline values: CDR1 SGHTA, CDR2 FQGTGA. Deletions cut 5 bases from V and 1 base from J, with 13 bases between. The CDR3 region has the DNA TGTGCCAGCAGCGAGCGAGATCTACGCACAGATACGCAGTATTTT. Protein product: CASSERDLRTDTQYF.

The chain links TRBV2 to TRBJ1-1; D perhaps matches TRBD1 (5 bases). The CDR3 is 14 amino acids. The ends were cut back, 6 bases at V and 0 bases at J, with 11 bases in the middle. CDR1 is SNHLY and CDR2 is FYNNEI in the germline V gene. The CDR3, as DNA: TGTGCCAGCAGACCGGGACCCTTGAACACTGAAGCTTTCTTT. This gives the protein CASRPGPLNTEAFF. The full variable domain, rest sourced from reference TRBV2 and TRBJ1-1, is EPEVTQTPSHQVTQMGQEVILRCVPISNHLYFYWYRQILGQKVEFLVSFYNNEISEKSEIFDDQFSVERPDGSNFTLKIRSTKLEDSAMYFCASRPGPLNTEAFFGQGTRLTVV.

This clonotype was found many times. The chain employs TRBV4-2 and TRBJ2-7; perhaps TRBD2 as D (5 bases). This CDR3 has 12 amino acids. The V and J ends lost 5 bases and 3 bases respectively, with 8 bases between them. Germline loops: CDR1 LGHNA, CDR2 YNFKEQ. In DNA, the CDR3 is TGTGCCAGCAGCGGGAGCCTCTACGAGCAGTACTTC. Residues: CASSGSLYEQYF.

This clonotype was picked up many times. The CDR3 sequence is CASRRTGYNEQFF. The CDR3 coding sequence is TGTGCCAGCAGACGGACAGGTTACAATGAGCAGTTCTTC. V gene TRBV11-2 combines with J gene TRBJ2-1, with 7 bases lining up with TRBD1. Germline CDR1 SGHAT, CDR2 FQNNGV. CDR3 size: 13 residues. The V gene end was trimmed by 6 bases and the J gene end by 4 bases; junction bases not matched to a gene: 3.

This clonotype appeared many times. The chain has TRBV28 and TRBJ2-5; no clear D gene. The CDR3 runs to 12 residues. V dropped 3 bases and J dropped 4 bases, with 6 bases sitting between them. Germline CDR1 and CDR2: MDHEN and SYDVKM. CDR3 loop: CASSFVLETQYF. CDR3 sequence (DNA): TGTGCCAGCAGTTTTGTACTAGAGACCCAGTACTTC.

This clonotype has at least ten counts. The rearrangement uses TRBV6-2 or TRBV6-3 and TRBJ1-5; a weak D match, TRBD1 (6 bases). Trimming stripped 6 bases from V and 0 bases from J, with 15 bases between. The germline V gene has CDR1 MNHEY and CDR2 SVGEGT. CDR3 length: 16 amino acids. CDR3 DNA: TGTGCCAGCAGACCGTTACACAGGGATAGCAATCAGCCCCAGCATTTT. Translation gives CASRPLHRDSNQPQHF.

The sample holds many counts of this clonotype. The chain carries TRBV5-4 and TRBJ2-7; D is tentatively TRBD1 or TRBD2 (5 bases each). CDR1 SGHNT and CDR2 YYREEE come from the germline V gene (reference sequence). This CDR3 region has 15 residues. Trimming left V 10 bases short and J 0 bases short, with 20 bases between. CDR3 sequence (DNA): TGTGCCTACAGCTTCCGGGGCGGATCCTCCTACGAGCAGTACTTC. This encodes CAYSFRGGSSYEQYF.

Many counts were recorded for this clonotype. This chain joins TRBV7-3 and TRBJ2-3; the D gene could be TRBD1 or TRBD2 (6 bases each). Germline values: CDR1 SGHTA, CDR2 FQGTGA. V was shortened by 0 bases and J by 4 bases, with 11 bases between the two germline ends. CDR3 length equals 15 residues. CDR3 sequence reads: CASSLTTGGADTQYF. Written as DNA, the CDR3 is TGTGCCAGCAGCTTAACGACCGGGGGCGCAGATACGCAGTATTTT.